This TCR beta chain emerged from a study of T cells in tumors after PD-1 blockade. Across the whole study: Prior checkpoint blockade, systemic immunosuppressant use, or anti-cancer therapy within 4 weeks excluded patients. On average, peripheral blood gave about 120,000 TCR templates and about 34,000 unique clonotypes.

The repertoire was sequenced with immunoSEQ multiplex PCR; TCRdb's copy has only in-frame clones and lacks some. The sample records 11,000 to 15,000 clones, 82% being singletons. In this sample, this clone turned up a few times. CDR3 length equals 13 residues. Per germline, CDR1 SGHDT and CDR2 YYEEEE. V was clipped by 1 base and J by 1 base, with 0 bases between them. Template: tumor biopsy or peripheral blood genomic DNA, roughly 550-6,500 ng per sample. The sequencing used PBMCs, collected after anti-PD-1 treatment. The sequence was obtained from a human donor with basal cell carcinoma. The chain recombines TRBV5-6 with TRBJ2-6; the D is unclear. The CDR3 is CASSLSGANVLTF. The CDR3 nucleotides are TGTGCCAGCAGCTTGTCTGGGGCCAACGTCCTGACTTTC.